A selection of T cell receptor beta chains follows, all from one sample in a study of shared clonotypes between healthy human individuals. Libraries were prepared by immunoSEQ multiplex PCR; TCRdb keeps only in-frame clonotypes and omits some of them. The table records some 790,000 clones, roughly 72% of them present only once. Sequenced: memory CD4+ T cells sorted from blood. The source of these receptors is a woman aged 30 to 39 in good health. The CDR3 runs from the conserved cysteine through the conserved F or W. Each record gives: CDR3 DNA, CDR3 protein, D gene, J gene, clone size, V gene. A D gene is named only where the DNA matches it firmly. Only part of the rows carry a size: once, few, many, or a class if the clone is expanded.

CDR3nt: TGTGCCAGCAGTCTTCGACAGGGAGGGACTGAAGCTTTCTTT; CDR3aa: CASSLRQGGTEAFF; d_gene: TRBD1; j_gene: TRBJ1-1; abundance: .; v_gene: TRBV27
CDR3nt: TGTGCCAGCTCAACCCAGGGAAGGGAGCAGTACTTC; CDR3aa: CASSTQGREQYF; d_gene: .; j_gene: TRBJ2-7; abundance: once; v_gene: TRBV18
CDR3nt: TGTGCCAGCAGCTTAAGGTGGAAAGAGCAGTTCTTC; CDR3aa: CASSLRWKEQFF; d_gene: .; j_gene: TRBJ2-1; abundance: few; v_gene: TRBV11-2
CDR3nt: TGCGCCAGCAGCCAAGATTTCCCGACAGGGGGAATAGATACGCAGTATTTT; CDR3aa: CASSQDFPTGGIDTQYF; d_gene: TRBD1; j_gene: TRBJ2-3; abundance: many; v_gene: TRBV4-1
CDR3nt: TGTGCCAGCAGTGTGGGGACTAGCAATGAGCAGTTCTTC; CDR3aa: CASSVGTSNEQFF; d_gene: TRBD2; j_gene: TRBJ2-1; abundance: few; v_gene: TRBV6-4
CDR3nt: TGTGCCAGCAGCCTGCTAGCGGGAAGAGAGACCCAGTACTTC; CDR3aa: CASSLLAGRETQYF; d_gene: TRBD2; j_gene: TRBJ2-5; abundance: .; v_gene: TRBV14
CDR3nt: TGTGCCATCAGTGAGTCGGGACAGGGGAATGAAAAACTGTTTTTT; CDR3aa: CAISESGQGNEKLFF; d_gene: TRBD1; j_gene: TRBJ1-4; abundance: .; v_gene: TRBV10-3
CDR3nt: TGTGCCACAGGTAACGGGGTTGGAGGAAACACCATATATTTT; CDR3aa: CATGNGVGGNTIYF; d_gene: .; j_gene: TRBJ1-3; abundance: .; v_gene: TRBV15
CDR3nt: TGTGCCAGCAGCCAAGAGTTGAGGACTGAAGCTTTCTTT; CDR3aa: CASSQELRTEAFF; d_gene: .; j_gene: TRBJ1-1; abundance: few; v_gene: TRBV14
CDR3nt: TGTGCCAGCAGTGACACTGGGCAGGGTGTCTATGGCTACACCTTC; CDR3aa: CASSDTGQGVYGYTF; d_gene: .; j_gene: TRBJ1-2; abundance: .; v_gene: TRBV6-1
CDR3nt: TGTGCCACCGGTATCCAGGGGGCTGGTTTCCATGAGCAGTTCTTC; CDR3aa: CATGIQGAGFHEQFF; d_gene: TRBD1; j_gene: TRBJ2-1; abundance: once; v_gene: TRBV18
CDR3nt: TGTGCCAGCAGAGCGGGCCAGAACACCGGGGAGCTGTTTTTT; CDR3aa: CASRAGQNTGELFF; d_gene: .; j_gene: TRBJ2-2; abundance: .; v_gene: TRBV28
CDR3nt: TGTGCCAGCTCCCCGACGGGACAGGGCCGTGGCTACACCTTC; CDR3aa: CASSPTGQGRGYTF; d_gene: TRBD1; j_gene: TRBJ1-2; abundance: few; v_gene: TRBV2
CDR3nt: TGTGCCAGCAGCCTAAGAACGGCTTCGGATGAGCAGTTCTTC; CDR3aa: CASSLRTASDEQFF; d_gene: .; j_gene: TRBJ2-1; abundance: .; v_gene: TRBV7-9
CDR3nt: TGTGCCGTCTTGGGCGGGGTTCAAGAGACCCAGTACTTC; CDR3aa: CAVLGGVQETQYF; d_gene: .; j_gene: TRBJ2-5; abundance: .; v_gene: TRBV10-3
CDR3nt: TGTGCCAGCAGCTTATTGTGGGGGGCGAACACTGAAGCTTTCTTT; CDR3aa: CASSLLWGANTEAFF; d_gene: .; j_gene: TRBJ1-1; abundance: few; v_gene: TRBV7-2
CDR3nt: TGTGCCAGCAGCTCAGGGACAGGCCAATATCAGCCCCAGCATTTT; CDR3aa: CASSSGTGQYQPQHF; d_gene: TRBD1; j_gene: TRBJ1-5; abundance: .; v_gene: TRBV7-9
CDR3nt: TGTGCCAGCAGCTTACCTCGGGACAGGGGGTACTACGAGCAGTACTTC; CDR3aa: CASSLPRDRGYYEQYF; d_gene: TRBD1; j_gene: TRBJ2-7; abundance: .; v_gene: TRBV7-2
CDR3nt: TGTGCCAGCAGCGCCGGGACAGCCAGCTGGACCCAGTACTTC; CDR3aa: CASSAGTASWTQYF; d_gene: TRBD1; j_gene: TRBJ2-5; abundance: .; v_gene: TRBV6-5
CDR3nt: TGTGCCAGCAGTTACAGGGGGGGACAGGGAGTCCACGAGCAGTACTTC; CDR3aa: CASSYRGGQGVHEQYF; d_gene: TRBD1; j_gene: TRBJ2-7; abundance: .; v_gene: TRBV6-5
CDR3nt: TGTGCCAGCAGCTTGGGGGGGACAGTTACTAGCACAGATACGCAGTATTTT; CDR3aa: CASSLGGTVTSTDTQYF; d_gene: TRBD1; j_gene: TRBJ2-3; abundance: .; v_gene: TRBV5-4
CDR3nt: TGCGCCAGCAGCCCCCCAGGGGGGGGATACGAGCAGTACTTC; CDR3aa: CASSPPGGGYEQYF; d_gene: .; j_gene: TRBJ2-7; abundance: .; v_gene: TRBV5-1
CDR3nt: TGTGCCAGCAGCTTGGTGGGCGGGAGCTACACCGGGGAGCTGTTTTTT; CDR3aa: CASSLVGGSYTGELFF; d_gene: TRBD2; j_gene: TRBJ2-2; abundance: .; v_gene: TRBV5-4
CDR3nt: TGTGCCAGCAGCTCACAGGTTAACTATGGCTACACCTTC; CDR3aa: CASSSQVNYGYTF; d_gene: .; j_gene: TRBJ1-2; abundance: once; v_gene: TRBV7-9
CDR3nt: TGTGCCAGCAGCTTAGGATGGTCCTACGAGCAGTACTTC; CDR3aa: CASSLGWSYEQYF; d_gene: .; j_gene: TRBJ2-7; abundance: .; v_gene: TRBV7-9
CDR3nt: TGTGCCAGCAGCCCAAGCGGGAAGAGCTCCTACGAGCAGTACTTC; CDR3aa: CASSPSGKSSYEQYF; d_gene: TRBD2; j_gene: TRBJ2-7; abundance: .; v_gene: TRBV27
CDR3nt: TGTGCCAGTAGTATGGGGATGGAGGGCGAGCAGTACTTC; CDR3aa: CASSMGMEGEQYF; d_gene: .; j_gene: TRBJ2-7; abundance: .; v_gene: TRBV19
CDR3nt: TGTGCCTGGAGTGTACAAGCGGGGGCAACAGATACGCAGTATTTT; CDR3aa: CAWSVQAGATDTQYF; d_gene: TRBD2; j_gene: TRBJ2-3; abundance: .; v_gene: TRBV30
CDR3nt: TGCGCCAGCAGTGAAGAGAGGGGGAATTCACCCCTCCACTTT; CDR3aa: CASSEERGNSPLHF; d_gene: .; j_gene: TRBJ1-6; abundance: few; v_gene: TRBV10-2
CDR3nt: TGTGCCAGCAGCTTGCAGGGTTTCGGAAACGAGCAGTACTTC; CDR3aa: CASSLQGFGNEQYF; d_gene: .; j_gene: TRBJ2-7; abundance: .; v_gene: TRBV7-9
CDR3nt: TGTGCCAGCAGTTTAATGGGCGGCGCGAACACCGGGGAGCTGTTTTTT; CDR3aa: CASSLMGGANTGELFF; d_gene: .; j_gene: TRBJ2-2; abundance: .; v_gene: TRBV27
CDR3nt: TGCAGCGTTGACGACGGCCGGAACACTGAAGCTTTCTTT; CDR3aa: CSVDDGRNTEAFF; d_gene: .; j_gene: TRBJ1-1; abundance: .; v_gene: TRBV29-1
CDR3nt: TGTGCCAGCAGTGAAGCCCGGGGCGGGGGAAGGACTGAAGCTTTCTTT; CDR3aa: CASSEARGGGRTEAFF; d_gene: .; j_gene: TRBJ1-1; abundance: .; v_gene: TRBV6-1
CDR3nt: TGTGCCAGCTCACCATTGCAAGCGGGACAGACTTACGAGCAGTACTTC; CDR3aa: CASSPLQAGQTYEQYF; d_gene: .; j_gene: TRBJ2-7; abundance: .; v_gene: TRBV18
CDR3nt: TGTGCCAGCAGGTTACCACTCCTCAGGGGGAACACTGAAGCTTTCTTT; CDR3aa: CASRLPLLRGNTEAFF; d_gene: .; j_gene: TRBJ1-1; abundance: .; v_gene: TRBV28
CDR3nt: TGTGCCAGCAGGTATGGGGTAGAAGCTTTCTTT; CDR3aa: CASRYGVEAFF; d_gene: .; j_gene: TRBJ1-1; abundance: .; v_gene: TRBV6-5
CDR3nt: TGTGCCAGCAGCTTAATAAGGGATGGAGCTGCAACTAATGAAAAACTGTTTTTT; CDR3aa: CASSLIRDGAATNEKLFF; d_gene: .; j_gene: TRBJ1-4; abundance: .; v_gene: TRBV7-9
CDR3nt: TGCGCCAGCAGCTATGGAACAGCAAATGAAAAACTGTTTTTT; CDR3aa: CASSYGTANEKLFF; d_gene: .; j_gene: TRBJ1-4; abundance: .; v_gene: TRBV5-1
CDR3nt: TGTGCCAGCAGTGGGGGACAGTTGAACACTGAAGCTTTCTTT; CDR3aa: CASSGGQLNTEAFF; d_gene: TRBD1; j_gene: TRBJ1-1; abundance: .; v_gene: TRBV25-1
CDR3nt: TGTGCCAGCAGTGATGGGCTAGCGGGAGAATGGGGCACAGATACGCAGTATTTT; CDR3aa: CASSDGLAGEWGTDTQYF; d_gene: TRBD2; j_gene: TRBJ2-3; abundance: few; v_gene: TRBV2
CDR3nt: TGTGCCAGCAGTTTACCCGGGGGGGGAACAGATGAAGCTTTCTTT; CDR3aa: CASSLPGGGTDEAFF; d_gene: .; j_gene: TRBJ1-1; abundance: .; v_gene: TRBV28
CDR3nt: TGCAGCGTTGAAAGCGACAGGGCCACTGAAGCTTTCTTT; CDR3aa: CSVESDRATEAFF; d_gene: TRBD1; j_gene: TRBJ1-1; abundance: once; v_gene: TRBV29-1
CDR3nt: TGTGCCAGCAGCTCGGACAGGGGAGTCACTGAAGCTTTCTTT; CDR3aa: CASSSDRGVTEAFF; d_gene: TRBD1; j_gene: TRBJ1-1; abundance: .; v_gene: TRBV7-8
CDR3nt: TGCGCCAGCAGTTCGGGACAGGGCACCGGGGAGCTGTTTTTT; CDR3aa: CASSSGQGTGELFF; d_gene: TRBD1; j_gene: TRBJ2-2; abundance: .; v_gene: TRBV10-1
CDR3nt: TGCGCCAGCAGCTTGGCCCCGGGACAGGGAAATGAGCAGTTCTTC; CDR3aa: CASSLAPGQGNEQFF; d_gene: TRBD1; j_gene: TRBJ2-1; abundance: .; v_gene: TRBV5-1
CDR3nt: TGTGCCAGCAGTGAAAACGGGGGGGATAATGAAAAACTGTTTTTT; CDR3aa: CASSENGGDNEKLFF; d_gene: .; j_gene: TRBJ1-4; abundance: .; v_gene: TRBV25-1
CDR3nt: TGTGCCAGCAGCTTAAGGATAGGGGGCGCCGGTAATGAAAAACTGTTTTTT; CDR3aa: CASSLRIGGAGNEKLFF; d_gene: TRBD1; j_gene: TRBJ1-4; abundance: once; v_gene: TRBV7-9
CDR3nt: TGTGCCAGCAGAGATGAAAAACTGTTTTTT; CDR3aa: CASRDEKLFF; d_gene: .; j_gene: TRBJ1-4; abundance: .; v_gene: TRBV28
CDR3nt: TGCAGCGTTGAAGGCAACTCAGATACGCAGTATTTT; CDR3aa: CSVEGNSDTQYF; d_gene: .; j_gene: TRBJ2-3; abundance: .; v_gene: TRBV29-1
CDR3nt: TGCGCCAGCAGTGAGAACAGGGGGCCGTACACTGAAGCTTTCTTT; CDR3aa: CASSENRGPYTEAFF; d_gene: TRBD1; j_gene: TRBJ1-1; abundance: .; v_gene: TRBV10-1
CDR3nt: TGTGCCAGCAGTAAAGCACCGGGTCCCAGAAAACTGTTTTTT; CDR3aa: CASSKAPGPRKLFF; d_gene: .; j_gene: TRBJ1-4; abundance: .; v_gene: TRBV2
CDR3nt: TGTGCCAGCAGGATCCGGACCGGGTCTATTGGGAATGAGCAGTTCTTC; CDR3aa: CASRIRTGSIGNEQFF; d_gene: .; j_gene: TRBJ2-1; abundance: .; v_gene: TRBV5-4
CDR3nt: TGTGCCAGCAGTTACAATAGCGGGGATTACAATGAGCAGTTCTTC; CDR3aa: CASSYNSGDYNEQFF; d_gene: TRBD2; j_gene: TRBJ2-1; abundance: once; v_gene: TRBV6-6
CDR3nt: TGTGCCAGCTCACCACAGGGAAATGAAAAACTGTTTTTT; CDR3aa: CASSPQGNEKLFF; d_gene: .; j_gene: TRBJ1-4; abundance: .; v_gene: TRBV18
CDR3nt: TGTGCCAGCCAGGGGGGAGGTGATACGCAGTATTTT; CDR3aa: CASQGGGDTQYF; d_gene: .; j_gene: TRBJ2-3; abundance: few; v_gene: TRBV6-6
CDR3nt: TGTGCCAGCAGTGACCCGGGACACCCGAACACTGAAGCTTTCTTT; CDR3aa: CASSDPGHPNTEAFF; d_gene: .; j_gene: TRBJ1-1; abundance: .; v_gene: TRBV25-1
CDR3nt: TGTGCCAGCAGCCCTTACATCTCTGGAAACACCATATATTTT; CDR3aa: CASSPYISGNTIYF; d_gene: .; j_gene: TRBJ1-3; abundance: many; v_gene: TRBV11-2